This record concerns one TCR beta chain sequence. What it recognizes is unknown. The sample belongs to a study of cytomegalovirus exposure and HLA in healthy donors. Study at large: HLA-typed donors contributed 80 million or so unique TCRs, which were held in an early data release.

Those who donated were healthy bone marrow donors. The PCR ran on 60 Vbeta and 13 Jbeta primers. Profiled with immunoSEQ multiplex PCR; TCRdb holds only in-frame clones, not every one. This table has about 130,000 clones, about 80% appearing once. Study-wide results and limits: Trimming of TCR beta V- and J-genes showed a link, identified in a later analysis, to a missense DCLRE1C variant. Within an earlier analysis, most TCR beta V segments proved productive either about 87% or about 30% of the time.

The sequenced sample consisted of PBMCs. The receptor's source is a man between 35 and 55 years old in good health and CMV-seronegative.

CDR3: CASSPSGSYNEQFF. The DNA of the CDR3 is TGTGCCAGCAGCCCAAGCGGGAGTTACAATGAGCAGTTCTTC. V is TRBV7-3 and J is TRBJ2-1; 8 bases are shared with TRBD2. V lost 5 bases, J lost 4 bases, and 4 bases stayed unmatched. Looked up from germline, CDR1 is SGHTA and CDR2 is FQGTGA. CDR3 length: 14 residues. Variable domain in full (rest from reference TRBV7-3 and TRBJ2-1): GAGVSQTPSNKVTEKGKYVELRCDPISGHTALYWYRQSLGQGPEFLIYFQGTGAADDSGLPNDRFFAVRPEGSVSTLKIQRTERGDSAVYLCASSPSGSYNEQFFGPGTRLTVL.